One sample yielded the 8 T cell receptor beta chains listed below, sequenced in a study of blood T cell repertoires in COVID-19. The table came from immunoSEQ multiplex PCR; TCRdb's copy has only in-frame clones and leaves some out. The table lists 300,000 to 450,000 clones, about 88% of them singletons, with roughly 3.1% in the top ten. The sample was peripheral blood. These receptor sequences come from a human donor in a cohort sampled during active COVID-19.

CDR3 nucleotide sequence: TGTGCCACCAGTGATTCCGCCCGGGACAGGACTACCCACTATGGCTACACCTTC. It yields the protein CATSDSARDRTTHYGYTF. V usage is TRBV24-1 and J usage is TRBJ1-2; 8 nucleotides line up with TRBD1. The germline V gene has CDR1 KGHDR and CDR2 SFDVKD. Losses at the gene ends were 2 bases for V and 3 bases for J; bases not matched to a gene: 13. The CDR3 has 18 amino acids.

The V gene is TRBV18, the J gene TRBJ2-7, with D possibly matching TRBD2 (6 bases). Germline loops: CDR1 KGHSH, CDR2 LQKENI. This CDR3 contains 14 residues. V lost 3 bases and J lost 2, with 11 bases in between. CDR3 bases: TGTGCCAGCTCACCGGACTCGGGGGCCTACGAGCAGTACTTC. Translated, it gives CASSPDSGAYEQYF.

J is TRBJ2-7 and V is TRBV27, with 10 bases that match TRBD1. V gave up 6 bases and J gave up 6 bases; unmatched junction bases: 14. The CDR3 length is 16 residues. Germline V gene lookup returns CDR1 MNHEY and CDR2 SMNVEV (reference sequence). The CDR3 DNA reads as TGTGCCAGCAGCCTAACCGGGACAGGGGTCTCTCGCGAGCAGTACTTC. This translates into CASSLTGTGVSREQYF.

The CDR3 DNA is TGTGCCAGCAGCTTAAGGCTCAGCACAGATACGCAGTATTTT. As protein: CASSLRLSTDTQYF. The chain recombines TRBV7-3 with TRBJ2-3; D remains ambiguous. Germline assignment: CDR1 SGHTA and CDR2 FQGTGA. The V gene lost 1 base and the J gene lost 0 bases, with 5 bases spanning the gap. The CDR3 spans 14 residues.

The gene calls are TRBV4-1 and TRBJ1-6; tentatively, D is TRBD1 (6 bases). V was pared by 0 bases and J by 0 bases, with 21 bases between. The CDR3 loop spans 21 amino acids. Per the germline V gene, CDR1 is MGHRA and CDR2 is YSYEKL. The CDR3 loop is CASSQDGWGHEGNSYNSPLHF. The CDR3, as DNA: TGCGCCAGCAGCCAAGATGGGTGGGGGCACGAGGGCAACTCCTATAATTCACCCCTCCACTTT.

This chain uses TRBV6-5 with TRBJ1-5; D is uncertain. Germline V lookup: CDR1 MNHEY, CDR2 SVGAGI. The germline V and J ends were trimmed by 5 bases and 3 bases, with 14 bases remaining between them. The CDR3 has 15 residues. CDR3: CASSLGREVNQPQHF. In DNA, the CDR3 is TGTGCCAGCAGTCTCGGCCGGGAAGTCAATCAGCCCCAGCATTTT.

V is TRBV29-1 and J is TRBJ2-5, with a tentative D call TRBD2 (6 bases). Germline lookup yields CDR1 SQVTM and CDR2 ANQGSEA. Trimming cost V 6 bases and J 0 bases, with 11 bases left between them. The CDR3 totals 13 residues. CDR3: CSVGGAYQETQYF. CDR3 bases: TGCAGCGTGGGCGGGGCGTACCAAGAGACCCAGTACTTC.

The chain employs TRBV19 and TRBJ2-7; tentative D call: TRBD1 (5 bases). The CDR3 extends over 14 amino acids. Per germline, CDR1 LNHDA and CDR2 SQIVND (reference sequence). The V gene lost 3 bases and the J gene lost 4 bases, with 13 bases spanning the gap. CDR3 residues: CASSIPGRVYEQYF. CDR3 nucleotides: TGTGCCAGTAGTATCCCCGGCAGGGTGTACGAGCAGTACTTC.